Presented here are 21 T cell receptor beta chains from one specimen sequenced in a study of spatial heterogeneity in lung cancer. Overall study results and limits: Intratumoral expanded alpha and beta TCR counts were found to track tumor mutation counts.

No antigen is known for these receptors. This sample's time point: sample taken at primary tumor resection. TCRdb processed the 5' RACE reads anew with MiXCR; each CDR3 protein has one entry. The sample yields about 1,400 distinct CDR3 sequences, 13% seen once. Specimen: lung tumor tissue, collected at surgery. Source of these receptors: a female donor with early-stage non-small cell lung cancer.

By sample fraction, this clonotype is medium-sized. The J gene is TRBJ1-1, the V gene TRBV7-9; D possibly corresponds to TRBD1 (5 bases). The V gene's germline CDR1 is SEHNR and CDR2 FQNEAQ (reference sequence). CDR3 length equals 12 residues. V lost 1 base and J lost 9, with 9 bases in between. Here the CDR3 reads CASSLVDSKAFF. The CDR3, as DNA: TGTGCCAGCAGCTTAGTAGACAGTAAAGCTTTCTTT. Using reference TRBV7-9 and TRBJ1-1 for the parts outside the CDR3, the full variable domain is DTGVSQNPRHKITKRGQNVTFRCDPISEHNRLYWYRQTLGQGPEFLTYFQNEAQLEKSRLLSDRFSAERPKGSFSTLEIQRTEQGDSAMYLCASSLVDSKAFFGQGTRLTVV.

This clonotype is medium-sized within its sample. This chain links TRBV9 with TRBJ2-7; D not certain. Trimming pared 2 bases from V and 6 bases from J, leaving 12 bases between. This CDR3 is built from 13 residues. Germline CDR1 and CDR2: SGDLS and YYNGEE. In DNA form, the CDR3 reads TGTGCCAGCAGCGTCCGGATCTCGGGCGAGCAGTACTTC. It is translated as CASSVRISGEQYF. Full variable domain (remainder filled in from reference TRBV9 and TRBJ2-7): DSGVTQTPKHLITATGQRVTLRCSPRSGDLSVYWYQQSLDQGLQFLIQYYNGEERAKGNILERFSAQQFPDLHSELNLSSLELGDSALYFCASSVRISGEQYFGPGTRLTVT.

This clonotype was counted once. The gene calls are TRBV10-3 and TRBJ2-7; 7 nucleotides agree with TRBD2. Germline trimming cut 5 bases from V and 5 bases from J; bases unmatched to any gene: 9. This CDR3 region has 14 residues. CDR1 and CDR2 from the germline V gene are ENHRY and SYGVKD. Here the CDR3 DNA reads TGTGCCATCAGTTCCCCCACTCGGGGGGACGAGCAGTACTTC. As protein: CAISSPTRGDEQYF.

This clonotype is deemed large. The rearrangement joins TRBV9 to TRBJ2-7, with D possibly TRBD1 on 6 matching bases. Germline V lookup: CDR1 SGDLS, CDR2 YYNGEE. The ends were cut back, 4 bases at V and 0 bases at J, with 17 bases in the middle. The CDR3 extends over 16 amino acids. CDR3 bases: TGTGCCAGCAGCAAAGGGGGTGGAGCGAGCTCCTACGAGCAGTACTTC. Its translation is CASSKGGGASSYEQYF.

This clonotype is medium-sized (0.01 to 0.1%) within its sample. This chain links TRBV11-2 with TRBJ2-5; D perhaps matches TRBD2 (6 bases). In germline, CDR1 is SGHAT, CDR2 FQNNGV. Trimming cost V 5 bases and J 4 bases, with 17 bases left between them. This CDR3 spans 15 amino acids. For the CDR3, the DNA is TGTGCCAGCAGCCGAGGATCGGCCGGGGGAGAGACCCAGTACTTC. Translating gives CASSRGSAGGETQYF.

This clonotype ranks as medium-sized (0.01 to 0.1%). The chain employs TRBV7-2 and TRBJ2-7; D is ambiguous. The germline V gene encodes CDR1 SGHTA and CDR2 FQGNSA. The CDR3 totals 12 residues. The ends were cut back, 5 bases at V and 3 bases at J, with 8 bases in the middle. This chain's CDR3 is CASSPRSYEQYF. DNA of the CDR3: TGTGCCAGCAGCCCGCGTAGCTACGAGCAGTACTTC.

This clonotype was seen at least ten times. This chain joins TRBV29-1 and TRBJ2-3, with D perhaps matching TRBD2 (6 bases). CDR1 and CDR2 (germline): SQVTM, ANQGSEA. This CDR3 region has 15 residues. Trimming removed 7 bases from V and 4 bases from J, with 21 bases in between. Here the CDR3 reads CSARGTPGGSDTQYF. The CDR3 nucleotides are TGCAGCGCCCGGGGAACCCCCGGAGGGTCAGATACGCAGTATTTT.

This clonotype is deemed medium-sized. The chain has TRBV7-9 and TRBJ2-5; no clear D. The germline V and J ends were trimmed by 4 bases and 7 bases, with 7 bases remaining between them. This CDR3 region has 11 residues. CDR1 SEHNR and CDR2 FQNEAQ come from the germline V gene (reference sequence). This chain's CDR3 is CASSSKVTQYF. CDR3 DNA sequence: TGTGCCAGCAGCTCGAAAGTGACCCAGTACTTC.

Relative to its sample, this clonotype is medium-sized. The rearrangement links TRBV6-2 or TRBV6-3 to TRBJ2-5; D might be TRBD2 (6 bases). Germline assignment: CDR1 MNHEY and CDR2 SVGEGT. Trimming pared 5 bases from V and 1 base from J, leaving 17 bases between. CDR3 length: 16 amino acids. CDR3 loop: CASSKGLSGFQETQYF. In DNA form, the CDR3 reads TGTGCCAGCAGTAAGGGACTTTCGGGCTTCCAAGAGACCCAGTACTTC.

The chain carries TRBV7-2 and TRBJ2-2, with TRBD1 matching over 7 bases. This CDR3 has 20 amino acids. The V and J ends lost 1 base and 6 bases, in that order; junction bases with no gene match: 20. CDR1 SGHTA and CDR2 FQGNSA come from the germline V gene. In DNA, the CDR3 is TGTGCCAGCAGCTTAGGCTTAGGGGCCCCCCGACAGGGCGGGTCCGGGGAGCTGTTTTTT. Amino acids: CASSLGLGAPRQGGSGELFF.

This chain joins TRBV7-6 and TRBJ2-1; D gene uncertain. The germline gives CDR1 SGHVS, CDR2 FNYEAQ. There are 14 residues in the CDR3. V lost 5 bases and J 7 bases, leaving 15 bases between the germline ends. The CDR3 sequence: CASSLRPELNEQFF. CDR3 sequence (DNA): TGTGCCAGCAGCCTGAGACCCGAGCTGAATGAGCAGTTCTTC.

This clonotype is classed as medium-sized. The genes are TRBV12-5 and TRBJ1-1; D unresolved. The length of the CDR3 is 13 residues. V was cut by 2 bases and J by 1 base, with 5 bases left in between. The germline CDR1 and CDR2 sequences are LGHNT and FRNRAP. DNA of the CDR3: TGTGCTAGTGGTTTGATGACGAACACTGAAGCTTTCTTT. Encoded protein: CASGLMTNTEAFF.

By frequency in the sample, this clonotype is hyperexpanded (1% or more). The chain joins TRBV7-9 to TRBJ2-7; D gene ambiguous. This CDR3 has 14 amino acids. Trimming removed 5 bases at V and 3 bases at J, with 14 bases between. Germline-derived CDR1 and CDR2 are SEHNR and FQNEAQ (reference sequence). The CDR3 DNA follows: TGTGCCAGCAGCCCATTTCCGGCTGGCTACGAGCAGTACTTC. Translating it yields CASSPFPAGYEQYF.

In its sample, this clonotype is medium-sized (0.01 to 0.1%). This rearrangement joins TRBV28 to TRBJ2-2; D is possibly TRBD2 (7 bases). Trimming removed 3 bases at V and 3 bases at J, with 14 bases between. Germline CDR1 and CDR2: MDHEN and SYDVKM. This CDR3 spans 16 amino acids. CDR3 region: CASSLVGGGDTGELFF. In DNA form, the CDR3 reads TGTGCCAGCAGTTTGGTTGGGGGGGGCGACACCGGGGAGCTGTTTTTT.

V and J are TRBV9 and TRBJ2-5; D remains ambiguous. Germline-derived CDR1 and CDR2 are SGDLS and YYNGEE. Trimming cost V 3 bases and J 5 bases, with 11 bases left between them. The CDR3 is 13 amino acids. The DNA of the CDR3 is TGTGCCAGCAGCGCACAACCGGACGAGACCCAGTACTTC. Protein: CASSAQPDETQYF.

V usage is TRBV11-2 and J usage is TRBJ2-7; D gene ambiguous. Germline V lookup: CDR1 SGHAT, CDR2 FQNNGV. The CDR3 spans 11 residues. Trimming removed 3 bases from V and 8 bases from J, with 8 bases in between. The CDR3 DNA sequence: TGTGCCAGCAGCTTGTACACCCAGCAGTACTTC. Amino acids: CASSLYTQQYF.

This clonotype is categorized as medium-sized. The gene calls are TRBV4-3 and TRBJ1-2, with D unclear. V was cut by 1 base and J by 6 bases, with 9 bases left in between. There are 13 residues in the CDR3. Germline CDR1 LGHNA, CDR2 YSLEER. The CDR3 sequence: CASSQGLADGYTF. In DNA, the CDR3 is TGCGCCAGCAGCCAAGGGCTCGCGGATGGCTACACCTTC.

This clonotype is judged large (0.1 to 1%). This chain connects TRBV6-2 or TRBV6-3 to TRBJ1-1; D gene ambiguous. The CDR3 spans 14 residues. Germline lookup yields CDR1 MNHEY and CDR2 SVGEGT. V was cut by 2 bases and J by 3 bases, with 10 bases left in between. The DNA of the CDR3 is TGTGCCAGCAGTTACGGATTTGGTGACACTGAAGCTTTCTTT. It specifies CASSYGFGDTEAFF.

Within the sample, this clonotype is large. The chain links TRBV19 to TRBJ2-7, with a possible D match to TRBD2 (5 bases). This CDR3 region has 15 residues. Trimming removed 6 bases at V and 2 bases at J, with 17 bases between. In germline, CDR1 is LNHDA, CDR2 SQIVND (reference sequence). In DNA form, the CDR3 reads TGTGCCAGTAGGCGGCGGTCCGAAGCGGCCTACGAGCAGTACTTC. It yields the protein CASRRRSEAAYEQYF.

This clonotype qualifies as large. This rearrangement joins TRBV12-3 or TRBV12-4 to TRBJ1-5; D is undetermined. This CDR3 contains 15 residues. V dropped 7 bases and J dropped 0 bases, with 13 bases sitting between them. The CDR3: CASTPNWDSNQPQHF. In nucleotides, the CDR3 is TGTGCCAGCACCCCAAATTGGGATAGCAATCAGCCCCAGCATTTT.

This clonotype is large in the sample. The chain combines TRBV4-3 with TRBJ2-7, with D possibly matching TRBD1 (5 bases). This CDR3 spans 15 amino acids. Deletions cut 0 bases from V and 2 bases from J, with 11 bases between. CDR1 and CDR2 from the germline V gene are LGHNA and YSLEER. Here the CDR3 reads CASSQDPQVTYEQYF. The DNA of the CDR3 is TGCGCCAGCAGCCAAGATCCACAGGTCACCTACGAGCAGTACTTC.